Listed below are T cell receptor beta chains from one sample, sequenced in a study of vaccination effects on CD4 cells after COVID-19. For these TCRs, the target antigens are not known. Profiling relied on immunoSEQ multiplex PCR, and the TCRdb table lists in-frame clones only, not all of them. The profile shows about 50,000 clones, 65% to 75% of them singletons. Sample: CD4+ T cells from PBMCs cultured without peptide, taken after COVID-19 vaccination. The origin of the receptors is a human donor who had a prior SARS-CoV-2 infection. CDR3s include the opening cysteine and the closing phenylalanine or tryptophan. The D gene is left open where the match is weak. Only part of the rows carry a size: once, few, many, or a class if the clone is expanded.

J gene: TRBJ1-2
V gene: TRBV28
D gene: TRBD1
clone size: once
CDR3 length: 16
CDR3 DNA: TGTGCCAGCAGTATCACAGGGGACCCCTCTTTTGGTGGCTACACCTTC
CDR3 protein: CASSITGDPSFGGYTF

J gene: TRBJ2-5
V gene: TRBV18
D gene: TRBD1
clone size: NA
CDR3 length: 14
CDR3 DNA: TGTGCCAGCGCCGACGACAGGGGCTGGGAGACCCAGTACTTC
CDR3 protein: CASADDRGWETQYF

J gene: TRBJ2-7
V gene: TRBV3-1/TRBV3-2
D gene: NA
clone size: NA
CDR3 length: 16
CDR3 DNA: TGTGCCAGCAGCCAAGATCGTGGCCTGAGCTCCTACGAGCAGTACTTC
CDR3 protein: CASSQDRGLSSYEQYF

J gene: TRBJ2-1
V gene: TRBV5-4
D gene: NA
clone size: NA
CDR3 length: 13
CDR3 DNA: TGTGCCAGCAGTCCCGGGACAACTAATGAGCAGTTCTTC
CDR3 protein: CASSPGTTNEQFF

J gene: TRBJ1-4
V gene: TRBV5-1
D gene: NA
clone size: NA
CDR3 length: 16
CDR3 DNA: TGCGCCAGCAGCTTGATGGGTCCAGGGTACGGTGAAAAACTGTTTTTT
CDR3 protein: CASSLMGPGYGEKLFF

J gene: TRBJ1-2
V gene: TRBV19
D gene: NA
clone size: NA
CDR3 length: 11
CDR3 DNA: TGTGCCAGTAGTTCAGGGAATGGCTACACCTTC
CDR3 protein: CASSSGNGYTF

J gene: TRBJ1-2
V gene: TRBV25-1
D gene: NA
clone size: NA
CDR3 length: 17
CDR3 DNA: TGTGCCAGCAGTGAATTTGATCTGATGACAGTTAACTATGGCTACACCTTC
CDR3 protein: CASSEFDLMTVNYGYTF

J gene: TRBJ2-5
V gene: TRBV7-8
D gene: TRBD2
clone size: NA
CDR3 length: 16
CDR3 DNA: TGTGCCAGCAGTCTTCGAGCTAGCGGGTTACAAGAGACCCAGTACTTC
CDR3 protein: CASSLRASGLQETQYF

J gene: TRBJ1-3
V gene: TRBV30
D gene: NA
clone size: NA
CDR3 length: 16
CDR3 DNA: TGTGCCTGGAGTCCTCCTGGACTACTCTCTGGAAACACCATATATTTT
CDR3 protein: CAWSPPGLLSGNTIYF

J gene: TRBJ2-3
V gene: TRBV5-1
D gene: NA
clone size: NA
CDR3 length: 14
CDR3 DNA: TGCGCCAGCAGCTTGGTTCCCCCTACAGATACGCAGTATTTT
CDR3 protein: CASSLVPPTDTQYF

J gene: TRBJ2-2
V gene: TRBV4-1
D gene: TRBD2
clone size: NA
CDR3 length: 17
CDR3 DNA: TGCGCCAGCAGCCACAGTATAGCGGGAGCGTCCACCGGGGAGCTGTTTTTT
CDR3 protein: CASSHSIAGASTGELFF

J gene: TRBJ1-6
V gene: TRBV10-1
D gene: NA
clone size: NA
CDR3 length: 17
CDR3 DNA: TGCGCCAGCAGTGGGGGCCGGGCCCCGGGACCCCAATCACCCCTCCACTTT
CDR3 protein: CASSGGRAPGPQSPLHF

J gene: TRBJ2-3
V gene: TRBV5-6
D gene: NA
clone size: NA
CDR3 length: 14
CDR3 DNA: TGTGCCAGCTTGGCGGGGCGACGCACAGATACGCAGTATTTT
CDR3 protein: CASLAGRRTDTQYF

J gene: TRBJ2-5
V gene: TRBV2
D gene: NA
clone size: once
CDR3 length: 16
CDR3 DNA: TGTGCCAGCAGTGACGCCGGAGCAAGAACCCAAGAGACCCAGTACTTC
CDR3 protein: CASSDAGARTQETQYF

J gene: TRBJ1-2
V gene: TRBV6-2/TRBV6-3
D gene: NA
clone size: NA
CDR3 length: 14
CDR3 DNA: TGTGCCAGCAGTCCACGGACAGACCGGAGTGGCTACACCTTC
CDR3 protein: CASSPRTDRSGYTF

J gene: TRBJ2-7
V gene: TRBV27
D gene: TRBD1
clone size: NA
CDR3 length: 16
CDR3 DNA: TGTGCCAGCAGTTTGTGGGCCGTGAACAGGGGCGACGAGCAGTACTTC
CDR3 protein: CASSLWAVNRGDEQYF

J gene: TRBJ2-5
V gene: TRBV11-3
D gene: NA
clone size: NA
CDR3 length: 14
CDR3 DNA: TGTGCCAGCAGCTCCGGCGGAGGACAAGAGACCCAGTACTTC
CDR3 protein: CASSSGGGQETQYF

J gene: TRBJ1-1
V gene: TRBV3-1/TRBV3-2
D gene: TRBD1
clone size: NA
CDR3 length: 14
CDR3 DNA: TGTGCCAGCAGCCTTGGGACAGAGGGCACTGAAGCTTTCTTT
CDR3 protein: CASSLGTEGTEAFF

J gene: TRBJ1-5
V gene: TRBV9
D gene: NA
clone size: NA
CDR3 length: 15
CDR3 DNA: TGTGCCAGCAGCGTAGCAGGGGATAGCAATCAGCCCCAGCATTTT
CDR3 protein: CASSVAGDSNQPQHF

J gene: TRBJ2-2
V gene: TRBV5-4
D gene: NA
clone size: NA
CDR3 length: 15
CDR3 DNA: TGTGCCAGCAGCCCACTACTAGCCGGGGCCGGGGAGCTGTTTTTT
CDR3 protein: CASSPLLAGAGELFF

J gene: TRBJ2-1
V gene: TRBV30
D gene: TRBD1
clone size: few
CDR3 length: 14
CDR3 DNA: TGTGCCTGGAACGTGGGGACAGATTACAATGAGCAGTTCTTC
CDR3 protein: CAWNVGTDYNEQFF

J gene: TRBJ2-1
V gene: TRBV10-1
D gene: TRBD2
clone size: NA
CDR3 length: 14
CDR3 DNA: TGCGCCAGCAGATCCGGGACTAGCGTTTGTGAGCAGTTCTTC
CDR3 protein: CASRSGTSVCEQFF

J gene: TRBJ1-5
V gene: TRBV4-2
D gene: TRBD1
clone size: NA
CDR3 length: 16
CDR3 DNA: TGTGCCAGCAGCCGTTTACAGGGACAGGGCGGTCAGCCCCAGCATTTT
CDR3 protein: CASSRLQGQGGQPQHF

J gene: TRBJ2-5
V gene: TRBV10-3
D gene: NA
clone size: NA
CDR3 length: 15
CDR3 DNA: TGTGCCATCAGTGAGCGGACCAAGGAGGGTGAGACCCAGTACTTC
CDR3 protein: CAISERTKEGETQYF

J gene: TRBJ1-5
V gene: TRBV5-5
D gene: NA
clone size: NA
CDR3 length: 17
CDR3 DNA: TGTGCCAGCAGCTTTGAGGGGTCTGCCGCGAGCAATCAGCCCCAGCATTTT
CDR3 protein: CASSFEGSAASNQPQHF

J gene: TRBJ1-2
V gene: TRBV6-5
D gene: NA
clone size: NA
CDR3 length: 12
CDR3 DNA: TGTGCCAGCAGTTACTCCCGGGGGAGAACATTCTTC
CDR3 protein: CASSYSRGRTFF

J gene: TRBJ1-3
V gene: TRBV7-9
D gene: NA
clone size: NA
CDR3 length: 17
CDR3 DNA: TGTGCCAGCAGCTCGCGAAAGACAGCAGACGCTACAAACACCATATATTTT
CDR3 protein: CASSSRKTADATNTIYF